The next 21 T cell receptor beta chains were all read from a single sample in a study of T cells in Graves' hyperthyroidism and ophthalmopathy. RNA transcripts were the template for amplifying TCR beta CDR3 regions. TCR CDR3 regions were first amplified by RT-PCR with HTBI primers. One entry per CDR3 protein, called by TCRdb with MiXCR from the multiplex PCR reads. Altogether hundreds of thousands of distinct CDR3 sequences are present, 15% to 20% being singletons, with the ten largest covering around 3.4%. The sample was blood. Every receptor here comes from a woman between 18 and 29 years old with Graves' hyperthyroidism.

The CDR3 region is CASSGTSRLAKNIQYF. DNA of the CDR3: TGTGCCAGCAGTGGGACATCTAGATTAGCCAAAAACATTCAGTACTTC. The rearrangement links TRBV7-3 to TRBJ2-4; possibly TRBD1 for D (6 bases). Germline CDR1 reads SGHTA; CDR2 reads FQGTGA. V gave up 6 bases and J gave up 0 bases, with 15 bases separating them. This CDR3 is 16 amino acids long.

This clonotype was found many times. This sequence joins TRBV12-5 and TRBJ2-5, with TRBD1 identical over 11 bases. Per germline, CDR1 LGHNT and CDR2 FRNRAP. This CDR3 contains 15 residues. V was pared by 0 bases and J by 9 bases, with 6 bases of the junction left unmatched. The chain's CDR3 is CASGLVPGQGDSQYF. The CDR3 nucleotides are TGTGCTAGTGGTTTGGTACCGGGACAGGGGGATTCCCAGTACTTC.

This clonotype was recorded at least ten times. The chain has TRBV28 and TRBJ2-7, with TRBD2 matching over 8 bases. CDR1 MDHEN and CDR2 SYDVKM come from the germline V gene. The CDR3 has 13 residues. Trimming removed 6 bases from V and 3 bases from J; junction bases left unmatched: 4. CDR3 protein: CASSRTSSYEQYF. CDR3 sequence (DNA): TGTGCCAGCAGCCGGACTAGCAGCTACGAGCAGTACTTC.

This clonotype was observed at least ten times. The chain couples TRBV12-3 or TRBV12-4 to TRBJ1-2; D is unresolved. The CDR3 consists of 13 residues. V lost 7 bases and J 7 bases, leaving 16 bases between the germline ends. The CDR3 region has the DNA TGTGCCAGCACCGAAGCCGGCGATGGTGGCTACACCTTC. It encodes CASTEAGDGGYTF.

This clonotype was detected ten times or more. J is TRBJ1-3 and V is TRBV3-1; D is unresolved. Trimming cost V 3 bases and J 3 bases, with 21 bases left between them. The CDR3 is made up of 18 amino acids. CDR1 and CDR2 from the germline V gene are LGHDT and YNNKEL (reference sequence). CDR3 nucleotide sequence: TGTGCCAGCAGCCACGTCTCCCTCGGACCCTCCTATGGAAACACCATATATTTT. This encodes CASSHVSLGPSYGNTIYF. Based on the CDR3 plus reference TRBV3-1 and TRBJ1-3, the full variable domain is DTAVSQTPKYLVTQMGNDKSIKCEQNLGHDTMYWYKQDSKKFLKIMFSYNNKELIINETVPNRFSPKSPDKAHLNLHINSLELGDSAVYFCASSHVSLGPSYGNTIYFGEGSWLTVV.

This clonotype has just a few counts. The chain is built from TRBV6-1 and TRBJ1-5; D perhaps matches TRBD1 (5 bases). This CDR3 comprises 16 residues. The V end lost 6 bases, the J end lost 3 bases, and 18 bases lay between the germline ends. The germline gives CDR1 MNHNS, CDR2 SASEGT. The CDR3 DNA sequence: TGTGCCAGCAGGAGCCCCGGGGGAGGGAACAATCAGCCCCAGCATTTT. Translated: CASRSPGGGNNQPQHF.

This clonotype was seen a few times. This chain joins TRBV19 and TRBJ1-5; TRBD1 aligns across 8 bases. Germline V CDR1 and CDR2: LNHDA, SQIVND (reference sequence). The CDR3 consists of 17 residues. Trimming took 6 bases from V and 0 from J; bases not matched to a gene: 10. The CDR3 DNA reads TGTGCCAGTAGCCGCGCCCGGGACAGGATTAGCAATCAGCCCCAGCATTTT. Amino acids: CASSRARDRISNQPQHF.

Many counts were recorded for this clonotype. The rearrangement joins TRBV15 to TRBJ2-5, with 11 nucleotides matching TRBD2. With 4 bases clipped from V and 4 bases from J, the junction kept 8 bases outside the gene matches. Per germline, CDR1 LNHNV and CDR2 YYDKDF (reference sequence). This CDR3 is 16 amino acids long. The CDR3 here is CATSIGASGGPETQYF. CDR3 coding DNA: TGTGCCACCAGCATCGGCGCTAGCGGGGGGCCAGAGACCCAGTACTTC.

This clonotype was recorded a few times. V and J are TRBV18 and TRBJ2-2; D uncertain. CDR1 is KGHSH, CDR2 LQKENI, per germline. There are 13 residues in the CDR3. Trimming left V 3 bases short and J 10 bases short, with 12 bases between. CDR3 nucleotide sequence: TGTGCCAGCTCACCCCTGCCAGACCCGGAGCTGTTTTTT. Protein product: CASSPLPDPELFF.

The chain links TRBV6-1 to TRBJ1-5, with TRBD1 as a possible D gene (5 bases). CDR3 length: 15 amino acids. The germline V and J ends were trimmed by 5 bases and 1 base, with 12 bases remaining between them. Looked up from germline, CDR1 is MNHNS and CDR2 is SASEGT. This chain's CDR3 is CASSPGWRSNQPQHF. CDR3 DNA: TGTGCCAGCAGTCCAGGGTGGCGGAGCAATCAGCCCCAGCATTTT.

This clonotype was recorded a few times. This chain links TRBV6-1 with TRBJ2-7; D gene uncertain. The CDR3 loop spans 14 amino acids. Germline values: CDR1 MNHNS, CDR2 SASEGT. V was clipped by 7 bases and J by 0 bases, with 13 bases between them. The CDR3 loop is CASTPGASSYEQYF. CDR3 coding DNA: TGTGCCAGCACCCCCGGCGCCAGCTCCTACGAGCAGTACTTC.

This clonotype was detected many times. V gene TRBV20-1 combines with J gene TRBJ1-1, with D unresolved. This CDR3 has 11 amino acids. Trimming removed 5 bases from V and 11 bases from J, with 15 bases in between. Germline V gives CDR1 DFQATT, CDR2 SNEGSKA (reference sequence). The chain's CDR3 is CSAGEGARAFF. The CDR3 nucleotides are TGCAGTGCTGGGGAGGGCGCGAGGGCTTTCTTT.

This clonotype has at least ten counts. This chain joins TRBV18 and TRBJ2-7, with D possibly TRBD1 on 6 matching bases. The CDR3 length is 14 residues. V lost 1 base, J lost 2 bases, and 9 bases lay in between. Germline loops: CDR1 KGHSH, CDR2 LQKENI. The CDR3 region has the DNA TGTGCCAGCTCACCACAGGGGGATCCCTACGAGCAGTACTTC. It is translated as CASSPQGDPYEQYF.

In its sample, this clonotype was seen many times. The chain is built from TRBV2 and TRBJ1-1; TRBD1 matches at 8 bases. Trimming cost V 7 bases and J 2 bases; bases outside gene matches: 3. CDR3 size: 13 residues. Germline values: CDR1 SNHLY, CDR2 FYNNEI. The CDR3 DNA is TGTGCCAGCACCCAGGGGGCCAACACTGAAGCTTTCTTT. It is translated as CASTQGANTEAFF.

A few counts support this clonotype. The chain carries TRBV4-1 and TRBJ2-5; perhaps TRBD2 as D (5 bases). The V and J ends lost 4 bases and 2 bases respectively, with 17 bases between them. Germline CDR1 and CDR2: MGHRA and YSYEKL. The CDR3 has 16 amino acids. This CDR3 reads CASSPPYGDLQETQYF. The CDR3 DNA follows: TGCGCCAGCAGCCCCCCCTACGGGGATTTACAAGAGACCCAGTACTTC.

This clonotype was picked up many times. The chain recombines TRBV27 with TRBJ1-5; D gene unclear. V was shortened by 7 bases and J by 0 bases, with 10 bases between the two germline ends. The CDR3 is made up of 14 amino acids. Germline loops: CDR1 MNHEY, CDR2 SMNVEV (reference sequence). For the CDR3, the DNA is TGTGCCAGCACCCGGTGGGGTAGCAATCAGCCCCAGCATTTT. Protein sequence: CASTRWGSNQPQHF.

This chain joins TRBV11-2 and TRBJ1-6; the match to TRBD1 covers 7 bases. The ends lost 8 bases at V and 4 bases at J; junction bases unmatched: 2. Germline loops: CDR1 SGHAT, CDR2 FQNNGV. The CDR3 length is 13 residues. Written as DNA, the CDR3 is TGTGCCAGCGCGACAGGGTATAATTCACCCCTCCACTTT. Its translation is CASATGYNSPLHF.

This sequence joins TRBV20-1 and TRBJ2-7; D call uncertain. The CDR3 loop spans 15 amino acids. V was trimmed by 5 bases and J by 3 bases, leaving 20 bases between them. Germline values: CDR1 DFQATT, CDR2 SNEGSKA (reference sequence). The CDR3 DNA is TGCAGTGCTCGCCACTCCCAGTCTCCAAACTACGAGCAGTACTTC. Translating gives CSARHSQSPNYEQYF.

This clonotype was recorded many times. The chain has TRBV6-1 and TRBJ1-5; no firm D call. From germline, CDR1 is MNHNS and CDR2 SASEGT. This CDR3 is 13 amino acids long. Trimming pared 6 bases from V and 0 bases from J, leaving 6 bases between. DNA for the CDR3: TGTGCCAGCAGGGGGTATAGCAATCAGCCCCAGCATTTT. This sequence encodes CASRGYSNQPQHF.

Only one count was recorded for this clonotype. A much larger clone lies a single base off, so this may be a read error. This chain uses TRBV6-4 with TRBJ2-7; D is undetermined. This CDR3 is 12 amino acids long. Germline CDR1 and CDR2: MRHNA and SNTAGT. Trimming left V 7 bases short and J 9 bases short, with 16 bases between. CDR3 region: CASKKDNVGQYF. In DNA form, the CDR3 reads TGTGCCAGCAAAAAAGACAACGTTGGGCAGTACTTC.

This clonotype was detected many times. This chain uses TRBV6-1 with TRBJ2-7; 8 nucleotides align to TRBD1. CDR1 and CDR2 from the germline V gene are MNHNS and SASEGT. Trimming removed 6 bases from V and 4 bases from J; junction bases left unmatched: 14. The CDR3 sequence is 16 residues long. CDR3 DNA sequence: TGTGCCAGCAGGATGACCGGGACAGGTTTCTTATACGAGCAGTACTTC. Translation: CASRMTGTGFLYEQYF.